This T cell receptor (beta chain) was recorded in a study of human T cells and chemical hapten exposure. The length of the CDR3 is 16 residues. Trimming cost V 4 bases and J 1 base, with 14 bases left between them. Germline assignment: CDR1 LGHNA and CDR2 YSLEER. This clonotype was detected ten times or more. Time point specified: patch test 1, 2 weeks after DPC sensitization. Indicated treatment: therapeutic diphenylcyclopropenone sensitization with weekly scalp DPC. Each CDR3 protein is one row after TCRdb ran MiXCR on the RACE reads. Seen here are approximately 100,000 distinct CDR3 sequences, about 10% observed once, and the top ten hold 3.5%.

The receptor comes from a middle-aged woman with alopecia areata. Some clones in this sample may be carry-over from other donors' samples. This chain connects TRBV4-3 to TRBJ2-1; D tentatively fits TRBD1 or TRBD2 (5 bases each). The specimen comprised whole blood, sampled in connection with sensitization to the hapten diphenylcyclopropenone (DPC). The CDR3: CASSLSTTGSYNEQFF. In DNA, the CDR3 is TGCGCCAGCAGCCTCTCGACTACAGGTTCCTACAATGAGCAGTTCTTC.